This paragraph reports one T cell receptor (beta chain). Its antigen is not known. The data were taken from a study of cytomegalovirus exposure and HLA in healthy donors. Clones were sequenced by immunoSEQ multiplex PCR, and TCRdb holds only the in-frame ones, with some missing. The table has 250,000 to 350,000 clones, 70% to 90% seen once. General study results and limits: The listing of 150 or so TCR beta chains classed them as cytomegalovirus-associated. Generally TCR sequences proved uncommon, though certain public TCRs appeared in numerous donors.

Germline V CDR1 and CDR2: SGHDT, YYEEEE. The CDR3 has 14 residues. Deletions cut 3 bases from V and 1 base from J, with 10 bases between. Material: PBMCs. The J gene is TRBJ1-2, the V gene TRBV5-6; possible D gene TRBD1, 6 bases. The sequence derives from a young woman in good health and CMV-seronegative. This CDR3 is CASSSYRVNYGYTF. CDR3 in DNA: TGTGCCAGCAGCTCCTACAGGGTTAACTATGGCTACACCTTC. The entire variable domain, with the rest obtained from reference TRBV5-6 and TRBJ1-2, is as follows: DAGVTQSPTHLIKTRGQQVTLRCSPKSGHDTVSWYQQALGQGPQFIFQYYEEEERQRGNFPDRFSGHQFPNYSSELNVNALLLGDSALYLCASSSYRVNYGYTFGSGTRLTVV.